Shown below are 9 T cell receptor beta chains from a single sample sequenced in a study of shared clonotypes between healthy human individuals (TCRdb year 2020). Library generation was performed with the immunoSEQ multiplex PCR assay. TCRdb carries this immuneACCESS record with in-frame sequences only. Its versions omit some clonotypes, under half of them owing to an unresolved V gene in the studies checked, with the rest unexplained. The sample data list 2 million to 2.5 million clones, and about 95% of these were observed just once. The ten largest clonotypes hold 1% to 1.3% of the sample. For the CD8 naive samples, CD45RO-negative cells were positively selected for CCR7, yielding a CD45RA+CCR7+ population from which TemRA cells were excluded. The sample taken for sequencing was naive CD8+ T cells sorted from blood. In light of the paper, this sample's cell subset or site label describes: CD45RA+CCR7+. These receptor sequences come from a man aged 18 to 30 in good health.

Concerning this clone: Other DNA sequences within the sample encode an identical CDR3. The rearrangement uses TRBV13 and TRBJ1-2; no firm D call. The CDR3 is made up of 12 amino acids. Trimming left V 0 bases short and J 6 bases short, with 5 bases between. Per germline, CDR1 PRHDT and CDR2 FYEKMQ (reference sequence). The CDR3 region is CASSLGVDGYTF. The CDR3 DNA sequence: TGTGCCAGCAGCTTAGGCGTGGATGGCTACACCTTC.

The chain employs TRBV6-5 and TRBJ1-3; TRBD1 might be the D (5 bases). This CDR3 comprises 16 residues. Trimming took off 0 bases at V and 0 bases at J, with 9 bases between the two ends. Germline CDR1 MNHEY, CDR2 SVGAGI. The CDR3 loop reads CASSYSKGNSGNTIYF. The CDR3 DNA sequence: TGTGCCAGCAGTTACTCGAAGGGGAACTCTGGAAACACCATATATTTT.

V usage is TRBV7-3 and J usage is TRBJ2-2; maybe TRBD2 (6 bases). Per germline, CDR1 SGHTA and CDR2 FQGTGA. This CDR3 is built from 16 residues. V dropped 4 bases and J dropped 2 bases, with 14 bases sitting between them. CDR3 sequence reads: CASSSAGRENTGELFF. CDR3 bases: TGTGCCAGCAGCTCCGCGGGACGGGAAAACACCGGGGAGCTGTTTTTT.

The rearrangement joins TRBV21-1 to TRBJ2-5; TRBD2 is taken as the D call from the table, unchecked against the DNA. TRBV21-1 is recorded as a pseudogene. The CDR3 extends over 15 amino acids. CDR3 bases: TGTGCCAGCAGCAAAGAAGCGGGGGGGCGGGAGACCCAGTACTTC. Translating it yields CASSKEAGGRETQYF.

This clone has only one observation. The chain links TRBV27 to TRBJ2-1; 9 nucleotides match TRBD2. The ends lost 6 bases at V and 9 bases at J; junction bases unmatched: 6. This CDR3 comprises 13 residues. Germline V gives CDR1 MNHEY, CDR2 SMNVEV (reference sequence). The CDR3 nucleotides are TGTGCCAGCAGGCCTAGCGGGAACGTTGAGCAGTTCTTC. This sequence encodes CASRPSGNVEQFF.

This clone occurred once. V usage is TRBV7-2 and J usage is TRBJ2-5; weak D call: TRBD1 (6 bases). V was clipped by 2 bases and J by 5 bases, with 15 bases between them. The germline V gene encodes CDR1 SGHTA and CDR2 FQGNSA. This CDR3 is 15 amino acids long. The CDR3 here is CASSLNRDTGETQYF. The CDR3 DNA sequence: TGTGCCAGCAGCTTAAACCGGGACACCGGGGAGACCCAGTACTTC. Combining the CDR3 with reference TRBV7-2 and TRBJ2-5 gives the whole variable domain GAGVSQSPSNKVTEKGKDVELRCDPISGHTALYWYRQSLGQGLEFLIYFQGNSAPDKSGLPSDRFSAERTGGSVSTLTIQRTQQEDSAVYLCASSLNRDTGETQYFGPGTRLLVL.

The rearrangement uses TRBV27 and TRBJ1-2; D is uncertain. Looked up from germline, CDR1 is MNHEY and CDR2 is SMNVEV (reference sequence). V was cut by 0 bases and J by 6 bases, with 8 bases left in between. This CDR3 spans 13 amino acids. CDR3: CASSLSLLNGYTF. CDR3 nucleotide sequence: TGTGCCAGCAGTTTATCTCTCTTGAATGGCTACACCTTC.

Only one count was recorded for this clone. The J gene is TRBJ2-4, the V gene TRBV18; the match to TRBD2 covers 8 bases. Germline V gene sequence: CDR1 KGHSH, CDR2 LQKENI. V lost 0 bases and J lost 2; bases outside the gene matches: 3. CDR3 length: 16 residues. The CDR3 DNA reads as TGTGCCAGCTCACCACCGGGACTAGACACCAAAAACATTCAGTACTTC. This sequence encodes CASSPPGLDTKNIQYF.

The chain is built from TRBV4-3 and TRBJ2-3; no clear D. CDR1 is LGHNA, CDR2 YSLEER, per germline. The V gene lost 0 bases and the J gene lost 5 bases, with 6 bases spanning the gap. The CDR3 consists of 13 residues. CDR3 in DNA: TGCGCCAGCAGCCAAGATTGGGAAGATACGCAGTATTTT. This translates into CASSQDWEDTQYF.